This TCR beta chain comes out of a study of T-cell reconstitution after alpha-beta-depleted transplantation in children. Study results and caveats: The main origin of T-cell counts and diversity one year after transplant was newly produced T cells.

It was with unique molecular identifiers that the TCRbeta library was prepared. TCRdb analysed the PCR reads with MiXCR anew, one entry per CDR3 protein. Here the sample spans about 600,000 distinct CDR3 sequences, 10% to 15% being singletons. This clonotype appeared many times. Its antigen is unknown. This CDR3 region has 16 residues. The germline gives CDR1 LGHNA, CDR2 YNFKEQ. V was pared by 4 bases and J by 4 bases, with 19 bases between. The clonotype comes from a male patient younger than 18 who had a stem cell transplant for acute myeloid leukemia, so the T cells may come from the graft donor. The chain links TRBV4-2 to TRBJ1-2; TRBD1 is a possible D gene (6 bases). Sequenced material: PBMCs, mostly from graft donor cells, taken 360 days after TCRalphabeta/CD19-depleted stem cell transplant. The CDR3 bases are TGTGCCAGCAGCCCCAAGATCAGGGACACGGGCTATGGCTACACCTTC. It specifies CASSPKIRDTGYGYTF.